The clone carrying this T cell receptor (beta chain) is medium-sized (0.01 to 0.1%). Its antigen is currently unknown. These data are taken from a study of immune heterogeneity within non-small cell lung tumors. Background on the study: Of the tumors, a few were squamous cell, nine to ten non-squamous, and 1 not otherwise specified.

A multiplex PCR containing 32 V primers and 13 J primers was used to amplify TCR beta CDR3. MiXCR, applied by TCRdb to the multiplex PCR reads, yields one record per CDR3 protein. The sample shows more than 9,000 distinct CDR3 sequences, almost 30% of them seen only once. Study observations and caveats: The high-frequency T-cell receptor beta clonotypes mostly did not match up between individual patients. Identical dominant CDR3 beta clonotypes showed recurrence across tumor sites within a patient, and site-unique high-frequency clones were also present.

For each sample, template was about 600 ng of bulk tumor genomic DNA. In surgery, several biopsies were collected from each primary tumor at widely spaced sites. Untreated, newly diagnosed non-small cell lung cancer patients underwent curative surgery. Every donor was a newly diagnosed non-small cell lung cancer patient having surgery with curative intent. The clonotype was recovered from a woman in her sixties with non-small cell lung cancer. The sequencing input was lung tumor tissue.

CDR3 bases: TGTGCCAGCACCGGGACTAGCATAAGAGATACGCAGTATTTT. Protein product: CASTGTSIRDTQYF. The chain combines TRBV11-2 with TRBJ2-3; TRBD2 matches at 9 bases. CDR3 length: 14 residues. V was pared by 7 bases and J by 5 bases, with 7 bases of the junction left unmatched. CDR1 and CDR2 (germline): SGHAT, FQNNGV.